The clone carrying this T cell receptor (beta chain) has only a few counts. Its antigen is currently unknown. The table came from immunoSEQ multiplex PCR; TCRdb's copy has only in-frame clones and leaves some out. The table lists more than 60,000 clones, approximately 79% of them singletons. Germline V lookup: CDR1 SGHTA, CDR2 FQGTGA. The CDR3 contains 18 residues. Losses at the gene ends were 1 base for V and 3 bases for J; bases not matched to a gene: 11. The sample originates from a study of radiotherapy plus CTLA-4 blockade in lung cancer. Looking at the study overall: Objective response rate was around 20%; disease control rate, 31%.

Study observations and caveats: Tumor-derived TCR clones expanded in blood after radiotherapy plus ipilimumab. Together with interferon-beta, which increased in serum after radiation, early dynamic changes in blood T cell clones were reportedly the best predictors of response.

Sequences were derived from peripheral blood, sampled from a patient treated with radiotherapy plus ipilimumab. The rearrangement links TRBV7-3 to TRBJ2-5; 10 bases are a match to TRBD2. The source is a human donor with non-small cell lung cancer who had a complete response to radiotherapy plus ipilimumab. The CDR3 DNA follows: TGTGCCAGCAGCTTAATGGCTAGCGGGAGTGGGATTGAAGAGACCCAGTACTTC. It codes for CASSLMASGSGIEETQYF.